This T cell receptor beta chain was found in a study of early T cells in non-severe SARS-CoV-2 infection. Study-wide context: It was bulk RNA from unsorted whole blood that was sequenced, and the chains were unpaired.

This clonotype was detected many times. The target antigen is unknown. Regarding the study as a whole: Database matching using VDJdb favored anti-spike CD8 responses, with private and CD4 specificities left missing.

With 1 base removed from V and 5 bases from J, the gap between germline ends came to 8 bases. Germline lookup yields CDR1 DFQATT and CDR2 SNEGSKA (reference sequence). The CDR3 spans 12 residues. Unique molecular identifiers were added to individual cDNA molecules. MiXCR was run by TCRdb on the 5' RACE reads, yielding one entry per CDR3 protein. The table includes about 30,000 distinct CDR3 sequences, under 7.5% detected once. The chain couples TRBV20-1 to TRBJ2-5; D unclear. The sequenced sample consisted of whole blood. The origin of this receptor is an adult who was a healthcare worker with PCR-confirmed SARS-CoV-2 infection or an uninfected control (not recorded which). CDR3 sequence: CSARATGETQYF. DNA of the CDR3: TGCAGTGCTAGAGCTACTGGGGAGACCCAGTACTTC.